This TCR beta chain originates from a study of CD8 T cells in ankylosing spondylitis. This clonotype was found a few times. TCRdb analysed the 5' RACE reads with MiXCR anew, one entry per CDR3 protein. The sample includes 200,000 to 300,000 distinct CDR3 sequences, 8% to 9.5% of them seen just once. Germline V gene sequence: CDR1 SEHNR, CDR2 FQNEAQ (reference sequence). The CDR3 loop spans 15 amino acids. V trimming: 5 bases; J trimming: 8 bases; junction bases outside the gene matches: 10. The sample comprised blood, either unsorted or a sorted T cell fraction (not recorded which). This chain uses TRBV7-9 with TRBJ2-1, with 9 bases fitting TRBD1. The sequence came from a male donor with ankylosing spondylitis or in good health (not recorded which). CDR3 region: CASSRGTGYIDEQFF. In DNA, the CDR3 is TGTGCCAGCAGCCGCGGGACAGGGTATATTGATGAGCAGTTCTTC.